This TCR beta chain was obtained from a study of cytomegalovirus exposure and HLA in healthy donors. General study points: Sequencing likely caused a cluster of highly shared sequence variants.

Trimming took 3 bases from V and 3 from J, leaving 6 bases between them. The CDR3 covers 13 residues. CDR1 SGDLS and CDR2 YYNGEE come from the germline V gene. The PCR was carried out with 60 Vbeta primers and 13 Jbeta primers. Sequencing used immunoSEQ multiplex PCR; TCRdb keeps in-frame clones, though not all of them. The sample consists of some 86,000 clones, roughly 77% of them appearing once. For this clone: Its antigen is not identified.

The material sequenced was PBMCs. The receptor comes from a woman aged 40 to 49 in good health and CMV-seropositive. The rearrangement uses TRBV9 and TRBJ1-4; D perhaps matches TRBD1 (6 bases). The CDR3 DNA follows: TGTGCCAGCAGCGAGGGGGCTAATGAAAAACTGTTTTTT. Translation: CASSEGANEKLFF. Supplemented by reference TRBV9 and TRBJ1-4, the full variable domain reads DSGVTQTPKHLITATGQRVTLRCSPRSGDLSVYWYQQSLDQGLQFLIQYYNGEERAKGNILERFSAQQFPDLHSELNLSSLELGDSALYFCASSEGANEKLFFGSGTQLSVL.